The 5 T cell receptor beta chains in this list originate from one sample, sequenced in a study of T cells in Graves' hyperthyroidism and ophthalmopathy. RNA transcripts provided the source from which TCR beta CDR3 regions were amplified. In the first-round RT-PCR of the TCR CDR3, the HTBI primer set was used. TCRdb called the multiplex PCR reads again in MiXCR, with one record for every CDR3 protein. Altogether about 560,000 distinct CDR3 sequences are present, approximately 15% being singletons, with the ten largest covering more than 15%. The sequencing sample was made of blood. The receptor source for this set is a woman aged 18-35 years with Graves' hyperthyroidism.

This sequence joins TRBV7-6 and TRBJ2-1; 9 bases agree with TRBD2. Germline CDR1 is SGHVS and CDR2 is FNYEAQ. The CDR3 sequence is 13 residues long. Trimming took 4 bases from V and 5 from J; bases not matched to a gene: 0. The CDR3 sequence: CASSWTSDNEQFF. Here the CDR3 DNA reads TGTGCCAGCAGCTGGACTAGCGACAATGAGCAGTTCTTC. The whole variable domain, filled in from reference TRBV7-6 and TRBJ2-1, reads GAGVSQSPRYKVTKRGQDVALRCDPISGHVSLYWYRQALGQGPEFLTYFNYEAQQDKSGLPNDRFSAERPEGSISTLTIQRTEQRDSAMYRCASSWTSDNEQFFGPGTRLTVL.

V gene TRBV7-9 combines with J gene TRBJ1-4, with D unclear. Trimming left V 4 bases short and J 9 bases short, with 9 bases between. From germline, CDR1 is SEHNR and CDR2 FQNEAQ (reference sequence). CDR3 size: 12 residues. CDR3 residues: CASSSTSKKLFF. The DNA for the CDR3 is TGTGCCAGCAGCTCGACATCCAAAAAACTGTTTTTT. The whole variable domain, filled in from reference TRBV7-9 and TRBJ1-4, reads DTGVSQNPRHKITKRGQNVTFRCDPISEHNRLYWYRQTLGQGPEFLTYFQNEAQLEKSRLLSDRFSAERPKGSFSTLEIQRTEQGDSAMYLCASSSTSKKLFFGSGTQLSVL.

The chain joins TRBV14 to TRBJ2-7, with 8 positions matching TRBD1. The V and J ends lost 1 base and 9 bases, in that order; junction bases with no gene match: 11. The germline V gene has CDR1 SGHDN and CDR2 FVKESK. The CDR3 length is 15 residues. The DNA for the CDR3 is TGTGCCAGCAGCCAAGGGCAAGGACAGGGACAGGCGCAGTACTTC. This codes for CASSQGQGQGQAQYF.

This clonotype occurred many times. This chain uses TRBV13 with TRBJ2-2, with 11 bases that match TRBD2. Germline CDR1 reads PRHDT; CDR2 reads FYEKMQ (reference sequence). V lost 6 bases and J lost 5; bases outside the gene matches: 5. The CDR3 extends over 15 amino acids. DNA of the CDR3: TGTGCCAGCAGTCTTAGCGGGAGGGGAACCGGGGAGCTGTTTTTT. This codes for CASSLSGRGTGELFF.

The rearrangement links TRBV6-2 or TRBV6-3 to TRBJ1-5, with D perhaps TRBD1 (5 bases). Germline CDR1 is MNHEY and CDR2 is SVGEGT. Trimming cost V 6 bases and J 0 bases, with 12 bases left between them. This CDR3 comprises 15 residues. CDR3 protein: CASRPRGVSNQPQHF. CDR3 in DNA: TGTGCCAGCAGACCAAGGGGCGTTAGCAATCAGCCCCAGCATTTT.